This TCR beta chain came from a study of T cell changes during pregnancy in multiple sclerosis. This CDR3 comprises 13 residues. Deletions cut 3 bases from V and 5 bases from J, with 10 bases between. The germline V gene encodes CDR1 SGHTA and CDR2 FQGNSA. Measured with immunoSEQ multiplex PCR; TCRdb has only the in-frame clones, and not every one. Of approximately 26,000 clones listed, 80% to 90% are singletons. The J gene is TRBJ2-5, the V gene TRBV7-2, with D uncertain. The receptor comes from a female donor with multiple sclerosis, enrolled in a pregnancy study. This material consisted of CD4+ T cells from peripheral blood mononuclear cells, taken in the second trimester of pregnancy. The DNA for the CDR3 is TGTGCCAGCAGCTTCAACGGTCGGGAGACCCAGTACTTC. Its protein product is CASSFNGRETQYF.